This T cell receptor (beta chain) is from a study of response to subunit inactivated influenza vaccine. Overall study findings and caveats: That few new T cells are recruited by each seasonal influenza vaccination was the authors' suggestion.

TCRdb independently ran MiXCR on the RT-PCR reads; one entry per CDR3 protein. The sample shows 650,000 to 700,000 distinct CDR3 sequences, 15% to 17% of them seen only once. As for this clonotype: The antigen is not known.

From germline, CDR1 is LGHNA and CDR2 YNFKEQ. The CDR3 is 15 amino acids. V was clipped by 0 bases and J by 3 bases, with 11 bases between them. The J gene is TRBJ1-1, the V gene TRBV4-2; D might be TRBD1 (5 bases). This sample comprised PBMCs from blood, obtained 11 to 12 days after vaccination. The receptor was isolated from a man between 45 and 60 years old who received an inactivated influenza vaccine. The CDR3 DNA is TGTGCCAGCAGCCAAGAGGAAGACAGTTACACTGAAGCTTTCTTT. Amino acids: CASSQEEDSYTEAFF.